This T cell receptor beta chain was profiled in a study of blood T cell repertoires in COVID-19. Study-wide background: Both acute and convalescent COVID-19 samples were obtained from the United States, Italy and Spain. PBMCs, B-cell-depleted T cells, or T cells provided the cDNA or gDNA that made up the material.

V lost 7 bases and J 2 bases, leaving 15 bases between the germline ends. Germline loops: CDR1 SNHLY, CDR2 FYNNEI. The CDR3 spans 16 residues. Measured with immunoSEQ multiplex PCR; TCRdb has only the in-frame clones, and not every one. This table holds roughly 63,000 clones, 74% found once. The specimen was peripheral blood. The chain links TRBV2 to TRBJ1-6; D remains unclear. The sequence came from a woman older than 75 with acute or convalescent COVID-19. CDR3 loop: CASNPRRAPYNSPLHF. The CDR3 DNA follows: TGTGCCAGCAACCCGAGGAGGGCTCCCTATAATTCACCCCTCCACTTT.